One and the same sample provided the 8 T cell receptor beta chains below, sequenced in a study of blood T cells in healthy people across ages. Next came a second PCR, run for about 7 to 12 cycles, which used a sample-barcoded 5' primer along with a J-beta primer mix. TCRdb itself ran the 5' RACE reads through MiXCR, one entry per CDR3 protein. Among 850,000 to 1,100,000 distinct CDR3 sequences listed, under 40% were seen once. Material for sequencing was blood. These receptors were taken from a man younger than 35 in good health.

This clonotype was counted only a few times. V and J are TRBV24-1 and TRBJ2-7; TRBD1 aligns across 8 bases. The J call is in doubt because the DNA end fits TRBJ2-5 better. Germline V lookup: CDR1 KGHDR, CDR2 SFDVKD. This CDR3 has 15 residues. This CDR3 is CATSEYQGAGETQYF. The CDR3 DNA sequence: TGTGCCACCAGTGAATACCAGGGGGCAGGAGAGACCCAGTACTTC.

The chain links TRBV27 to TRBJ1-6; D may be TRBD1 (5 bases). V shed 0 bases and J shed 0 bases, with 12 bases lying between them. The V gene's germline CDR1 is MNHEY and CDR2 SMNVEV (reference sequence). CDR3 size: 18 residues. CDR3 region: CASSLSLGGSSYNSPLHF. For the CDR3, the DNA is TGTGCCAGCAGTTTATCCCTCGGGGGAAGCTCCTATAATTCACCCCTCCACTTT.

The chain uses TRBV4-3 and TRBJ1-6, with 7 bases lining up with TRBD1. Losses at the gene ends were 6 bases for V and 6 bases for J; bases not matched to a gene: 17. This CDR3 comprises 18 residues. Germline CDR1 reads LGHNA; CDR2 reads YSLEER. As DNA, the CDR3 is TGCGCCAGCAGAAAAGGGTTGGAGACAGGGTGGGGTAATTCACCCCTCCACTTT. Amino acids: CASRKGLETGWGNSPLHF.

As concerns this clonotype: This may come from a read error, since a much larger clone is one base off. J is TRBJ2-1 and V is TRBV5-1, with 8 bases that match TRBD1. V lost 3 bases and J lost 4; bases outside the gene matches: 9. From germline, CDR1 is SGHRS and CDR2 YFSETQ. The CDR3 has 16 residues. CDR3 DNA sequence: TGCGCCAGCAGCTACATCTGGGACAGGAATTACAATGAGCAGTTCTTC. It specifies CASSYIWDRNYNEQFF.

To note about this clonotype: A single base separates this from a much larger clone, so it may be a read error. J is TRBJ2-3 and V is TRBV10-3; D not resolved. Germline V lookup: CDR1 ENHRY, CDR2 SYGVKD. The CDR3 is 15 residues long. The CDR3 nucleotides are TGTGCCTTCAGTGAGTCGGTGAGCCCCACAGATACGCAGTATTTT. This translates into CAFSESVSPTDTQYF.

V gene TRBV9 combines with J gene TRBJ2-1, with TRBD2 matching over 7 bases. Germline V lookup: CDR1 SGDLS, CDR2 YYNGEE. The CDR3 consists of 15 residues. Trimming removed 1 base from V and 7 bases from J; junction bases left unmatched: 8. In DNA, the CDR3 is TGTGCCAGCAGCGTAAGAGGTCTAGCGGAAAATGAGCAGTTCTTC. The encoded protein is CASSVRGLAENEQFF.

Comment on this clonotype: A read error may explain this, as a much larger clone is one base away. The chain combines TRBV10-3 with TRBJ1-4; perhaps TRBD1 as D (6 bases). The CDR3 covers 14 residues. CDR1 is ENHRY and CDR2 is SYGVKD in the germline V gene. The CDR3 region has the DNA TGTGCCACCAGTGAGTCGGCAGGGGCCGAAAAACTGTTTTTT. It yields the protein CATSESAGAEKLFF.

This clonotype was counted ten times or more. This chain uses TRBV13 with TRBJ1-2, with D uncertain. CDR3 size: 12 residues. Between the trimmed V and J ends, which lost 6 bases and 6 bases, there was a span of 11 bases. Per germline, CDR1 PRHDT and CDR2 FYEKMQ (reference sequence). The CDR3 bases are TGTGCCAGCAGTCAAGAAGACGATGGCTACACCTTC. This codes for CASSQEDDGYTF. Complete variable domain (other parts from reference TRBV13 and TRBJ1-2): AAGVIQSPRHLIKEKRETATLKCYPIPRHDTVYWYQQGPGQDPQFLISFYEKMQSDKGSIPDRFSAQQFSDYHSELNMSSLELGDSALYFCASSQEDDGYTFGSGTRLTVV.